The 17 T cell receptor beta chains in this list originate from one sample, sequenced in a study of T-cell reconstitution after alpha-beta-depleted transplantation in children. A library of TCRbeta sequences, prepared with unique molecular identifiers, was generated. TCRdb ran MiXCR on the PCR reads and lists one entry per CDR3 protein. The repertoire holds around 270,000 distinct CDR3 sequences, with around 10% as singletons. The sequencing here drew on PBMCs, taken before TCRalphabeta/CD19-depleted stem cell transplant. Receptors were obtained from a boy in the first two years of life with acute myeloid leukemia, due to receive a stem cell transplant.

Many counts were recorded for this clonotype. The rearrangement joins TRBV24-1 to TRBJ2-2, with D perhaps TRBD1 (6 bases). CDR1 and CDR2 (germline): KGHDR, SFDVKD. This CDR3 contains 14 residues. Trimming took off 8 bases at V and 3 bases at J, with 12 bases between the two ends. The CDR3 region is CATKSHRDTGELFF. The CDR3 bases are TGTGCCACCAAAAGTCACAGGGACACCGGGGAGCTGTTTTTT.

This clonotype was observed at least ten times. The chain is built from TRBV18 and TRBJ2-1, with TRBD2 matching over 11 bases. Germline CDR1 is KGHSH and CDR2 is LQKENI. The V gene end was trimmed by 6 bases and the J gene end by 7 bases; junction bases not matched to a gene: 14. The CDR3 is 17 residues long. The CDR3 here is CASSLNPQTSGNNEQFF. The CDR3 bases are TGTGCCAGCTCCCTAAATCCTCAGACTAGCGGGAATAATGAGCAGTTCTTC.

This clonotype was observed a few times. The chain employs TRBV12-3 or TRBV12-4 and TRBJ2-5; the D gene could be TRBD1 or TRBD2 (6 bases each). The CDR3 spans 15 residues. With 3 bases removed from V and 2 bases from J, the gap between germline ends came to 13 bases. The CDR3: CASSFPGALQETQYF. The CDR3 nucleotides read TGTGCCAGCAGTTTTCCGGGGGCGCTTCAAGAGACCCAGTACTTC.

This clonotype was recorded many times. The chain combines TRBV29-1 with TRBJ2-7; weak D call: TRBD1 (6 bases). Germline assignment: CDR1 SQVTM and CDR2 ANQGSEA. The CDR3 runs to 12 residues. Trimming stripped 4 bases from V and 3 bases from J, with 10 bases between. CDR3 DNA sequence: TGCAGCGTTGTACCGACAGGCTACGAGCAGTACTTC. This gives the protein CSVVPTGYEQYF.

Many counts were recorded for this clonotype. The genes are TRBV11-3 and TRBJ1-2; 7 bases are shared with TRBD1. The germline CDR1 and CDR2 sequences are SGHNT and YENEEA. The junction had 4 bases not matched to a gene; V was cut back by 2 bases and J by 1 base. This CDR3 region has 15 residues. CDR3 amino acids: CASSLPGQINYGYTF. CDR3 nucleotides: TGTGCCAGCAGCTTACCGGGACAGATTAACTATGGCTACACCTTC. Full variable domain (rest looked up from reference TRBV11-3 and TRBJ1-2): EAGVVQSPRYKIIEKKQPVAFWCNPISGHNTLYWYLQNLGQGPELLIRYENEEAVDDSQLPKDRFSAERLKGVDSTLKIQPAELGDSAVYLCASSLPGQINYGYTFGSGTRLTVV.

This clonotype was seen repeatedly, ten times or more. The chain couples TRBV27 to TRBJ2-6; 11 bases are shared with TRBD2. With 6 bases clipped from V and 3 bases from J, the junction kept 7 bases outside the gene matches. Germline CDR1 and CDR2: MNHEY and SMNVEV (reference sequence). The CDR3 runs 17 residues. The DNA for the CDR3 is TGTGCCAGCAGCGCAACTAGCGGGGGTGGTGGGGCCAACGTCCTGACTTTC. Amino acids: CASSATSGGGGANVLTF.

This clonotype has a count of ten or more. The V call is TRBV5-1, the J call TRBJ1-5; D possibly corresponds to TRBD1 (6 bases). Trimming removed 4 bases at V and 3 bases at J, with 8 bases between. The CDR3 is made up of 13 amino acids. Germline V gene sequence: CDR1 SGHRS, CDR2 YFSETQ. The CDR3 here is CASSRDTNQPQHF. Written as DNA, the CDR3 is TGCGCCAGCAGCCGGGACACCAATCAGCCCCAGCATTTT.

The chain uses TRBV7-3 and TRBJ2-3, with 7 bases identical to TRBD1. Germline CDR1 SGHTA, CDR2 FQGTGA. The CDR3 is 14 amino acids. Unmatched junction bases numbered 5, after V lost 3 bases and J lost 5 bases. The CDR3 sequence: CASSFNRGGDTQYF. CDR3 nucleotide sequence: TGTGCCAGCAGCTTCAACAGGGGTGGAGATACGCAGTATTTT.

Many counts were recorded for this clonotype. The gene calls are TRBV12-3 or TRBV12-4 and TRBJ2-7; D unresolved. Trimming shortened V by 2 bases and J by 2 bases, and 4 bases separated the two germline ends. This CDR3 is 12 amino acids long. The CDR3 loop is CASSLLTYEQYF. The CDR3 DNA follows: TGTGCCAGCAGTTTACTAACCTACGAGCAGTACTTC.

A few counts support this clonotype. The V and J genes are TRBV12-3 or TRBV12-4 and TRBJ2-7, with 12 bases that match TRBD2. Trimming at V came to 6 bases and at J to 5 bases, leaving 8 bases not matched to a gene. This CDR3 contains 15 residues. The CDR3 protein is CASSQTSGRGDEQYF. The CDR3 DNA sequence: TGTGCCAGCAGCCAGACTAGCGGGAGAGGCGACGAGCAGTACTTC.

In its sample, this clonotype was seen many times. The V and J genes are TRBV29-1 and TRBJ2-3; D remains ambiguous. Trimming stripped 3 bases from V and 0 bases from J, with 1 base between. The CDR3 is 11 amino acids. The germline CDR1 and CDR2 sequences are SQVTM and ANQGSEA. The CDR3 nucleotides are TGCAGCGTTGATAGCACAGATACGCAGTATTTT. The encoded protein is CSVDSTDTQYF.

This clonotype was observed a handful of times. V is TRBV28 and J is TRBJ2-1, with D unclear. The CDR3 has 14 residues. Germline-derived CDR1 and CDR2 are MDHEN and SYDVKM. V was pared by 4 bases and J by 10 bases, with 17 bases between. The CDR3 sequence: CASSYGRYLPEQFF. Written as DNA, the CDR3 is TGTGCCAGCAGTTACGGACGCTATTTACCGGAGCAGTTCTTC.

Concerning this clonotype itself: A read error is possible here, since a much larger clone lies one base away. The gene calls are TRBV7-2 and TRBJ2-6; 9 bases fit TRBD1. The CDR3 is made up of 15 amino acids. Germline V gene sequence: CDR1 SGHTA, CDR2 FQGNSA. CDR3 amino acids: CASKYRGPGANLLTF. CDR3 DNA: TGTGCCAGCAAGTACAGGGGGCCTGGGGCCAACCTCCTGACTTTC. Filled out from reference TRBV7-2 and TRBJ2-6, the complete variable domain reads GAGVSQSPSNKVTEKGKDVELRCDPISGHTALYWYRQSLGQGLEFLIYFQGNSAPDKSGLPSDRFSAERTGGSVSTLTIQRTQQEDSAVYLCASKYRGPGANLLTFGAGSRLTVL.

This clonotype was counted only a few times. CDR3 sequence (DNA): TGCAGTGCTCGAAGGGGACTACTAATGAGCTCCTACAATGAGCAGTTCTTC. Translation: CSARRGLLMSSYNEQFF. This chain uses TRBV20-1 with TRBJ2-1, with 7 bases fitting TRBD2. Germline values: CDR1 DFQATT, CDR2 SNEGSKA (reference sequence). With 5 bases clipped from V and 0 bases from J, the junction kept 13 bases outside the gene matches. CDR3 length: 17 residues.

This clonotype was picked up one time. This could be a read error, since a much larger clone is one nucleotide away. The CDR3 does not close with the conserved phenylalanine or tryptophan, likely indicating a read error. This chain connects TRBV20-1 to TRBJ2-5; TRBD2 matches 11 bases. Germline V gene data show CDR1 as DFQATT and CDR2 as SNEGSKA (reference sequence). The CDR3 is 15 amino acids. Losses at the gene ends were 5 bases for V and 3 bases for J; bases not matched to a gene: 8. CDR3 loop: CSAGFSGGAEETQYL. The CDR3 region has the DNA TGCAGTGCTGGATTTAGCGGGGGGGCGGAAGAGACCCAGTACCTC.

CDR3 in amino acids: CSARDLSGGYEQYF. CDR3 sequence (DNA): TGCAGTGCTAGAGATCTTTCAGGGGGCTACGAGCAGTACTTC. V and J are TRBV20-1 and TRBJ2-7; the match to TRBD1 covers 7 bases. The germline V gene has CDR1 DFQATT and CDR2 SNEGSKA (reference sequence). Losses at the gene ends were 0 bases for V and 3 bases for J; bases not matched to a gene: 5. This CDR3 comprises 14 residues.

This clonotype was picked up a small number of times. The chain combines TRBV12-3 or TRBV12-4 with TRBJ1-2, with D possibly being TRBD1 (5 bases). The CDR3 covers 16 residues. Trimming shortened V by 7 bases and J by 4 bases, and 22 bases separated the two germline ends. The CDR3 sequence is CASTLSDSEAIYGYTF. The CDR3 DNA sequence: TGTGCCAGCACCCTCAGCGACAGCGAGGCAATCTATGGCTACACCTTC.